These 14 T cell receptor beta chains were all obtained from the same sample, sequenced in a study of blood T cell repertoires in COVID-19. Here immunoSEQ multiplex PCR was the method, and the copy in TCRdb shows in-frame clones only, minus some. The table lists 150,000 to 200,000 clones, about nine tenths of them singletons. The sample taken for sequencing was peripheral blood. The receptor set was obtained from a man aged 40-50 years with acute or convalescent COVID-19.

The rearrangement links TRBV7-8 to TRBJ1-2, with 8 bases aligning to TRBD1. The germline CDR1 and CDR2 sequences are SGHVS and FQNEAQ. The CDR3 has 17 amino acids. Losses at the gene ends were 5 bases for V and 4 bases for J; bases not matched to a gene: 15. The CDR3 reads CASSLRVGQGYRYGYTF. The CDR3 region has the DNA TGTGCCAGCAGCCTTAGGGTTGGACAGGGATACCGCTATGGCTACACCTTC.

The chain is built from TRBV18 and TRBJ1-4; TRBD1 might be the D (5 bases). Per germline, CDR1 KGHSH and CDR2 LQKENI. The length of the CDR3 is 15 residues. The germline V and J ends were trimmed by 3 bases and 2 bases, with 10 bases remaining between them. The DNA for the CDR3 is TGTGCCAGCTCACCCGGACACCTTACTAATGAAAAACTGTTTTTT. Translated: CASSPGHLTNEKLFF. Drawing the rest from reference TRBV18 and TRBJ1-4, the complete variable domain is NAGVMQNPRHLVRRRGQEARLRCSPMKGHSHVYWYRQLPEEGLKFMVYLQKENIIDESGMPKERFSAEFPKEGPSILRIQQVVRGDSAAYFCASSPGHLTNEKLFFGSGTQLSVL.

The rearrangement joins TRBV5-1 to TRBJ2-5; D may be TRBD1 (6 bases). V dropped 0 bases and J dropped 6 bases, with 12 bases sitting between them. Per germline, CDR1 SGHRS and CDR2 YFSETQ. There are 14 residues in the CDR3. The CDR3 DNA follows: TGCGCCAGCAGCTTGGTCTTACAGGGTCAGACCCAGTACTTC. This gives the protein CASSLVLQGQTQYF.

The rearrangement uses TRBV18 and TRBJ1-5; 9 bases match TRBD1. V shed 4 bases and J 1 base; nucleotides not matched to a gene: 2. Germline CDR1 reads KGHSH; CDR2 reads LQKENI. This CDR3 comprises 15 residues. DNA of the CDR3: TGTGCCAGCTCACTGGGGACAGGGAGCAATCAGCCCCAGCATTTT. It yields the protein CASSLGTGSNQPQHF.

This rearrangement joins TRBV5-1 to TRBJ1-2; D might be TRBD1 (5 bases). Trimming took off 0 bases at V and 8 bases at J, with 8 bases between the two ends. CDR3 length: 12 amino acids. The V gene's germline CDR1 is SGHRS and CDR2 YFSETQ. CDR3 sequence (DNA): TGCGCCAGCAGCTTGGGGGGCGCGGGCTACACCTTC. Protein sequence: CASSLGGAGYTF.

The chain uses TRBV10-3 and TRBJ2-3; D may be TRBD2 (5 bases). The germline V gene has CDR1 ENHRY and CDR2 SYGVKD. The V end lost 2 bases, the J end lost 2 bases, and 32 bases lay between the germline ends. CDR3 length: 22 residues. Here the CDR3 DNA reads TGTGCCATCAGTGAGAGGGATAGCTTGAAGCGGTTTACTCTCCATAACACAGATACGCAGTATTTT. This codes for CAISERDSLKRFTLHNTDTQYF.

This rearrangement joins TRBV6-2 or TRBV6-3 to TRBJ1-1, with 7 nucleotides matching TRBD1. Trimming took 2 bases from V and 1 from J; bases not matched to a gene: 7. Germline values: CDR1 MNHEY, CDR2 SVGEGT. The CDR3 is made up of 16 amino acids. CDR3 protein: CASSYDLWTGNTEAFF. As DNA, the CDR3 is TGTGCCAGCAGTTACGACCTCTGGACAGGGAACACTGAAGCTTTCTTT.

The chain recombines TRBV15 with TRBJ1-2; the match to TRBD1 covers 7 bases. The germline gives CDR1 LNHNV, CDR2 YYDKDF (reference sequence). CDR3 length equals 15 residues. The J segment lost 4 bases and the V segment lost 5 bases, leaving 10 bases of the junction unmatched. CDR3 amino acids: CATSGRDSAGYGYTF. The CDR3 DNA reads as TGTGCCACCAGCGGGCGGGACAGCGCGGGCTATGGCTACACCTTC.

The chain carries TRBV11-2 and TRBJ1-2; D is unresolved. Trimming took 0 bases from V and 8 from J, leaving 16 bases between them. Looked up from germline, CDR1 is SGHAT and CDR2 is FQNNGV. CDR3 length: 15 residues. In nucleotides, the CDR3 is TGTGCCAGCAGCTTAGAGTCCCTACGCCGGGTCGGCTACACCTTC. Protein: CASSLESLRRVGYTF.

The CDR3 nucleotides read TGTGCCAGCAGTTACTCTGATAGCGGAAGCACAGATACGCAGTATTTT. This sequence encodes CASSYSDSGSTDTQYF. The rearrangement uses TRBV6-5 and TRBJ2-3; possible D gene TRBD2, 6 bases. V lost 0 bases to trimming and J lost 0 bases, with 10 bases between them. Germline loops: CDR1 MNHEY, CDR2 SVGAGI. This CDR3 has 16 amino acids.

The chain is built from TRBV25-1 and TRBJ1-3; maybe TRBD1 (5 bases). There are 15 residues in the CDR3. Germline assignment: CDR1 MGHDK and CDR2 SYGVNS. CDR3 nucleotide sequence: TGTGCTTCAGGGAGGGATACTCTCTCTGGAAACACCATATATTTT. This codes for CASGRDTLSGNTIYF.

The CDR3 sequence is CASSPGGGASNTGELFF. As DNA, the CDR3 is TGTGCCAGCAGCCCGGGCGGGGGGGCATCGAACACCGGGGAGCTGTTTTTT. This sequence joins TRBV5-4 and TRBJ2-2, with 9 bases identical to TRBD2. Germline CDR1 SGHNT, CDR2 YYREEE (reference sequence). The J segment lost 0 bases and the V segment lost 4 bases, leaving 7 bases of the junction unmatched. CDR3 length equals 17 residues.

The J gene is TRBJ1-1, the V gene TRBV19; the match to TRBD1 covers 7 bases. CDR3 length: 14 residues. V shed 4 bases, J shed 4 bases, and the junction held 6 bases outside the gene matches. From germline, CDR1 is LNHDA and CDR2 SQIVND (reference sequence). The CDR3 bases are TGTGCCAGTAGTAATTGGACAGGACTCACTGAAGCTTTCTTT. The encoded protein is CASSNWTGLTEAFF.

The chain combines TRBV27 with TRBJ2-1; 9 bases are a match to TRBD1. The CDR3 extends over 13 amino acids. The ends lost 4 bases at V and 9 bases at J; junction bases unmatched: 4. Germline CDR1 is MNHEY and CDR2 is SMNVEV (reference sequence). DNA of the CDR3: TGTGCCAGCAGTTACAGGGGGCTCGGTGAGCAGTTCTTC. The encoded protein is CASSYRGLGEQFF.